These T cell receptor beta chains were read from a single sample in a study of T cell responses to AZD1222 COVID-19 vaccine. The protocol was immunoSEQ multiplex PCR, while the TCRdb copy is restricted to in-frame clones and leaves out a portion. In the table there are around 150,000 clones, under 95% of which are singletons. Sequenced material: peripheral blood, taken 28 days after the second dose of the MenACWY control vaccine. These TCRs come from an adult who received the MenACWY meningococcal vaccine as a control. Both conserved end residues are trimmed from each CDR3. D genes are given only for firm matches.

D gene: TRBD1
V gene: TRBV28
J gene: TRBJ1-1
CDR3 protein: ASRETGKVTEAF

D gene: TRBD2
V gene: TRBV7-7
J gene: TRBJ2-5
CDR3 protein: ASSLGGGLAGETQY

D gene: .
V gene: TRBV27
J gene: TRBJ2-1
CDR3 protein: ASSLGPSWVYNEQF

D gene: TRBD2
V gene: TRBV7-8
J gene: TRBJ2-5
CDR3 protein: ASSLGTREGQEETQY

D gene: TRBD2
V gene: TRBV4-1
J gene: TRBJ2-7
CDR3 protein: ASSQEAPPAGGYEQY

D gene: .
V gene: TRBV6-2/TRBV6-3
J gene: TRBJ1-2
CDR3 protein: ASSYRGANYGYT

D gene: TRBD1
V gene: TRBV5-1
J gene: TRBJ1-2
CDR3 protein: ASSPGTAANYGYT

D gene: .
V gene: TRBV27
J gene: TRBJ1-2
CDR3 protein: ASSREGYGYT

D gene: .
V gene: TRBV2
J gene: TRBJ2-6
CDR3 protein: ASSVTQTRSSGANVLT

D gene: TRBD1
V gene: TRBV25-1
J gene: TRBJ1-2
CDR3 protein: ASSEPGQAIYGYT

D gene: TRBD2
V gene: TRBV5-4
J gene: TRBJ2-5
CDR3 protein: ASSPAAREGGETQY

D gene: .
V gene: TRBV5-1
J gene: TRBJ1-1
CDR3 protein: ASNQQGMNTEAF

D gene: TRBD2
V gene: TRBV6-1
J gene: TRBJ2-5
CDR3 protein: ASSEGASGSETQY

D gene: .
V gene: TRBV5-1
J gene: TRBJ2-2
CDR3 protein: ASSLLQGGGELF

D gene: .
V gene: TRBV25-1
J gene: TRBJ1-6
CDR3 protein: ASSSDPRNSPLH

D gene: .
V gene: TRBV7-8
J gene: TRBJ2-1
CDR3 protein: ASSLSVQRREANEQF

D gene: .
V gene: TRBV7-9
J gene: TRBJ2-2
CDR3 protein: ASSLLHGGTGELF

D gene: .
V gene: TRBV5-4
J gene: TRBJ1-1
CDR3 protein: ASSLWRNTEAF

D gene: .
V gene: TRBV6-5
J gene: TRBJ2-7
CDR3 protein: ASSRPGARLYEQY

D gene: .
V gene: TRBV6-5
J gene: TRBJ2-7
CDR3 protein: ASSTGSYEQY

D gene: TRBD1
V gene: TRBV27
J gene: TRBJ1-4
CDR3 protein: ASSSGGAANEKLF

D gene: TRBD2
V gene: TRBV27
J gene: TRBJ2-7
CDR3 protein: ASSLRRGGPYEQY

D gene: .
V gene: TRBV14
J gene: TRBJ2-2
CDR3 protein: ASSQVIAANTGELF

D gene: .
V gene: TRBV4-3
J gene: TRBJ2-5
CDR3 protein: ASSQAPGTKETQY

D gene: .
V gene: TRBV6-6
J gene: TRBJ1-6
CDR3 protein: ASSYLREISPLH